The 19 T cell receptor beta chains below all came from one sample that was sequenced in a study of T cell responses to AZD1222 COVID-19 vaccine (dated by TCRdb to the early 2020s). The time point label here, explained by the study, means: baseline before first vaccination. Receptors were amplified or captured by the immunoSEQ multiplex PCR assay. TCRdb's version of the immuneACCESS table is confined to in-frame rearrangements and falls short of the full clone set. An unresolved V gene accounts for under half of the shortfall where checked; the remainder is of unknown origin. This sample is represented by some 100,000 clones; approximately 91% of them were singletons. The ten top clones hold 6% to 8% of the sample. Sequencing was performed on peripheral blood, taken on day 0 of AZD1222 vaccination. These receptors were obtained from an adult in good health.

The chain carries TRBV6-6 and TRBJ2-7; D is unresolved. CDR3 length equals 11 residues. Germline values: CDR1 MNHNY, CDR2 SVGAGI (reference sequence). The V end lost 0 bases, the J end lost 5 bases, and 2 bases lay between the germline ends. The CDR3 reads CASSYSDEQYF. CDR3 nucleotide sequence: TGTGCCAGCAGTTACTCGGACGAGCAGTACTTC.

Only one count was recorded for this clone. V and J are TRBV7-2 and TRBJ2-3; 8 bases align to TRBD2. Germline CDR1 reads SGHTA; CDR2 reads FQGNSA. CDR3 length: 17 amino acids. J lost 1 base, V lost 5 bases, and 11 bases had no gene match. The CDR3 reads CASSPYRGGAGTDTQYF. For the CDR3, the DNA is TGTGCCAGCAGCCCCTATCGGGGGGGGGCCGGCACAGATACGCAGTATTTT.

The V gene is TRBV7-6, the J gene TRBJ2-1; the D is unclear. The CDR3 is 13 residues long. V gave up 2 bases and J gave up 6 bases, with 8 bases separating them. Germline values: CDR1 SGHVS, CDR2 FNYEAQ. DNA for the CDR3: TGTGCCAGCAGCTTATCGTCTAGCAATGAGCAGTTCTTC. Encoded protein: CASSLSSSNEQFF.

This chain connects TRBV18 to TRBJ2-6; TRBD2 matches 13 bases. This CDR3 contains 20 residues. The junction had 8 bases not matched to a gene; V was cut back by 0 bases and J by 3 bases. Germline CDR1 reads KGHSH; CDR2 reads LQKENI. The CDR3 nucleotides read TGTGCCAGCTCACCACCAGCGGTGACTAGCGGGAGGTTTGGGGCCAACGTCCTGACTTTC. Amino acid sequence: CASSPPAVTSGRFGANVLTF.

This clone was counted a single time. This chain uses TRBV12-3 or TRBV12-4 with TRBJ1-6, with no clear D. The CDR3 consists of 12 residues. Trimming took off 3 bases at V and 10 bases at J, with 7 bases between the two ends. The CDR3 bases are TGTGCCAGCAGTTTTCCGGGATCACCCCTCCACTTT. Translating gives CASSFPGSPLHF.

The chain recombines TRBV5-5 with TRBJ1-5, with a weak D call TRBD1 (5 bases). V was cut by 0 bases and J by 5 bases, with 21 bases left in between. Germline V CDR1 and CDR2: SGHKS, YYEKEE (reference sequence). The CDR3 consists of 18 residues. CDR3 DNA sequence: TGTGCCAGCAGCTTGGGGTACGGCAGGGCTCTGGGGGATCAGCCCCAGCATTTT. Its translation is CASSLGYGRALGDQPQHF. Full variable domain (outside the CDR3, taken from reference TRBV5-5 and TRBJ1-5): DAGVTQSPTHLIKTRGQQVTLRCSPISGHKSVSWYQQVLGQGPQFIFQYYEKEERGRGNFPDRFSARQFPNYSSELNVNALLLGDSALYLCASSLGYGRALGDQPQHFGDGTRLSIL.

The rearrangement joins TRBV11-2 to TRBJ1-2; a weak D match, TRBD1 (6 bases). The CDR3 consists of 15 residues. The V gene lost 1 base and the J gene lost 5 bases, with 14 bases spanning the gap. CDR1 is SGHAT, CDR2 FQNNGV, per germline. The CDR3 loop reads CASSLAGTSEYGYTF. CDR3 nucleotides: TGTGCCAGCAGCTTAGCCGGGACATCGGAATATGGCTACACCTTC.

The J gene is TRBJ1-3, the V gene TRBV30; D not certain. In germline, CDR1 is GTSNPN, CDR2 SVGIG (reference sequence). This CDR3 comprises 14 residues. The ends were cut back, 0 bases at V and 0 bases at J, with 6 bases in the middle. The CDR3: CAWSVERSGNTIYF. Written as DNA, the CDR3 is TGTGCCTGGAGTGTCGAGCGCTCTGGAAACACCATATATTTT.

The chain joins TRBV25-1 to TRBJ1-4; D might be TRBD1 (6 bases). The CDR3 covers 16 residues. The germline V gene encodes CDR1 MGHDK and CDR2 SYGVNS. Trimming left V 0 bases short and J 5 bases short, with 13 bases between. The CDR3 sequence is CASSEYSGQSNEKLFF. CDR3 sequence (DNA): TGTGCCAGCAGTGAATACTCCGGACAGTCAAATGAAAAACTGTTTTTT.

This chain connects TRBV6-5 to TRBJ1-2; 8 bases are shared with TRBD1. Germline V gene lookup returns CDR1 MNHEY and CDR2 SVGAGI. Losses at the gene ends were 2 bases for V and 6 bases for J; bases not matched to a gene: 2. This CDR3 has 13 amino acids. The CDR3 coding sequence is TGTGCCAGCAGTTACGTCAGGGGGCATGGCTACACCTTC. This translates into CASSYVRGHGYTF.

Here the CDR3 reads CASSQEIQFPPLHF. The DNA for the CDR3 is TGCGCCAGCAGCCAAGAAATCCAATTTCCACCCCTCCACTTT. The chain couples TRBV4-3 to TRBJ1-6; D remains ambiguous. Germline V gene data show CDR1 as LGHNA and CDR2 as YSLEER. The CDR3 totals 14 residues. Deletions cut 0 bases from V and 11 bases from J, with 11 bases between.

The chain uses TRBV4-2 and TRBJ2-6; D remains unclear. CDR1 and CDR2 (germline): LGHNA, YNFKEQ. CDR3 length: 17 amino acids. Between the trimmed V and J ends, which lost 4 bases and 0 bases, there was a span of 13 bases. The CDR3 coding sequence is TGTGCCAGCAGCCGATCAGACCTGAGCTCTGGGGCCAACGTCCTGACTTTC. Translated: CASSRSDLSSGANVLTF.

The chain employs TRBV19 and TRBJ1-1, with 7 nucleotides matching TRBD1. V was pared by 6 bases and J by 6 bases, with 13 bases of the junction left unmatched. Germline V CDR1 and CDR2: LNHDA, SQIVND (reference sequence). The CDR3 consists of 15 residues. The CDR3 bases are TGTGCCAGTAGCCGGCGAGCAGGGGGAGTCCCTGAAGCTTTCTTT. The encoded protein is CASSRRAGGVPEAFF.

The V and J genes are TRBV7-8 and TRBJ2-4, with 8 bases matching TRBD1. With 1 base clipped from V and 0 bases from J, the junction kept 2 bases outside the gene matches. Germline CDR1 and CDR2: SGHVS and FQNEAQ. The CDR3 extends over 16 amino acids. This CDR3 reads CASSLGQGLAKNIQYF. CDR3 nucleotides: TGTGCCAGCAGCTTAGGACAGGGGCTAGCCAAAAACATTCAGTACTTC.

This chain's CDR3 is CASSYLVGQETQYF. DNA for the CDR3: TGTGCCAGCAGTTACTTGGTGGGCCAAGAGACCCAGTACTTC. The rearrangement links TRBV6-5 to TRBJ2-5; D remains ambiguous. CDR3 length: 14 amino acids. CDR1 is MNHEY and CDR2 is SVGAGI in the germline V gene. Trimming stripped 1 base from V and 1 base from J, with 7 bases between.

This chain uses TRBV7-6 with TRBJ2-7; TRBD1 matches 7 bases. The CDR3 runs 15 residues. Germline trimming cut 0 bases from V and 1 base from J; bases unmatched to any gene: 3. Germline values: CDR1 SGHVS, CDR2 FNYEAQ. CDR3 DNA: TGTGCCAGCAGCTTAGCGAACAGGGGATCCTACGAGCAGTACTTC. It yields the protein CASSLANRGSYEQYF.

This chain links TRBV30 with TRBJ2-1, with D possibly being TRBD1 or TRBD2 (7 bases each). Trimming left V 6 bases short and J 2 bases short, with 14 bases between. Germline V gives CDR1 GTSNPN, CDR2 SVGIG (reference sequence). CDR3 size: 14 residues. The CDR3 DNA follows: TGTGCCTGTTCAGGGGGGGCCACCTACAATGAGCAGTTCTTC. It is translated as CACSGGATYNEQFF.

The V and J genes are TRBV6-2 or TRBV6-3 and TRBJ2-2; D may be TRBD1 (6 bases). V was clipped by 5 bases and J by 0 bases, with 10 bases between them. Germline loops: CDR1 MNHEY, CDR2 SVGEGT. CDR3 size: 15 residues. The CDR3 loop reads CASSTGTPNTGELFF. In DNA form, the CDR3 reads TGTGCCAGCAGTACCGGGACACCGAACACCGGGGAGCTGTTTTTT.

J is TRBJ1-2 and V is TRBV3-1 (or the pseudogene TRBV3-2), with TRBD1 as a possible D gene (6 bases). This CDR3 is built from 14 residues. CDR1 and CDR2 (germline): LGHDT, YNNKEL (reference sequence). V was pared by 2 bases and J by 7 bases, with 14 bases between. CDR3 sequence reads: CASSQRQESSGYTF. For the CDR3, the DNA is TGTGCCAGCAGCCAAAGACAGGAATCAAGTGGCTACACCTTC.